This T cell receptor (beta chain) was sequenced for a study of early T cells in non-severe SARS-CoV-2 infection. Study-level background: The chains were unpaired, and the sequenced material was bulk RNA from unsorted whole blood. Study-level results: Matching against VDJdb likely underestimated virus-specific expansions, favoring anti-spike CD8.

cDNA molecules, individually, were tagged with unique molecular identifiers. TCRdb analysed the 5' RACE reads with MiXCR anew, one entry per CDR3 protein. Here the sample spans 70,000 to 85,000 distinct CDR3 sequences, around 12% being singletons. Germline-derived CDR1 and CDR2 are MGHDK and SYGVNS. CDR3 length: 12 amino acids. This clonotype was counted at least ten times. Its target is unknown. A read error may produce the germline difference seen at one junction end. This receptor was identified in an adult who was a healthcare worker with PCR-confirmed SARS-CoV-2 infection or an uninfected control (not recorded which). Sequencing input: whole blood. The chain uses TRBV25-1 and TRBJ2-1; TRBD1 matches 8 bases. The CDR3 sequence: CASTSNRDRWLF. In nucleotides, the CDR3 is TGTGCCAGCACCTCCAACCGGGACAGGTGGCTCTTC.